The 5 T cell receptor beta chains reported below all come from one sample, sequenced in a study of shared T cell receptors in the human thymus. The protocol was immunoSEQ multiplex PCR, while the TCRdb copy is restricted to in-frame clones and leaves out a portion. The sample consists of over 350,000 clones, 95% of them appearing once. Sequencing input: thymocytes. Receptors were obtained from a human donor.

CDR3 sequence: CASMAPAPSTDTQYF. The CDR3 coding sequence is TGTGCCAGTATGGCGCCGGCTCCTAGCACAGATACGCAGTATTTT. The chain couples TRBV19 to TRBJ2-3, with D uncertain. Germline V gene lookup returns CDR1 LNHDA and CDR2 SQIVND (reference sequence). The V gene lost 7 bases and the J gene lost 0 bases, with 14 bases spanning the gap. The CDR3 is 15 residues long.

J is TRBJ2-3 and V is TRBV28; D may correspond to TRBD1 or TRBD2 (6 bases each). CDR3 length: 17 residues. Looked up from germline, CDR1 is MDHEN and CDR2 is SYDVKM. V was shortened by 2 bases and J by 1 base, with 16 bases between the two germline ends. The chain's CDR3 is CASSLMGGRGGTDTQYF. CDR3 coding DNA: TGTGCCAGCAGTTTAATGGGGGGCCGAGGGGGCACAGATACGCAGTATTTT.

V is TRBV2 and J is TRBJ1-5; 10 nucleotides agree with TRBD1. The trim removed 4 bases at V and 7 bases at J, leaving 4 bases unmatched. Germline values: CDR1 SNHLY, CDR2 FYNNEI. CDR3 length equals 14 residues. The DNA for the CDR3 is TGTGCCAGCAGTGGACAGGGGGCAAGGCAGCCCCAGCATTTT. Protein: CASSGQGARQPQHF.

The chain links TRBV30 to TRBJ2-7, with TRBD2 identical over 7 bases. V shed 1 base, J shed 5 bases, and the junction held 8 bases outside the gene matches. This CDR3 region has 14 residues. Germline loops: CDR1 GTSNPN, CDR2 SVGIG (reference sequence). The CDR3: CAWSGLGLADEQYF. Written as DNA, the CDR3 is TGTGCCTGGAGTGGCCTAGGGCTAGCGGACGAGCAGTACTTC.

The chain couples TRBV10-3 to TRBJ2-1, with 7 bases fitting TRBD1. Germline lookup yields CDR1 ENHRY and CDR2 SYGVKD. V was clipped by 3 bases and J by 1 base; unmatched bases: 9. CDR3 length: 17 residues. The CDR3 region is CAISEGTDSFSYNEQFF. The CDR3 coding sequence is TGTGCCATCAGTGAAGGGACAGATAGTTTTTCCTACAATGAGCAGTTCTTC.